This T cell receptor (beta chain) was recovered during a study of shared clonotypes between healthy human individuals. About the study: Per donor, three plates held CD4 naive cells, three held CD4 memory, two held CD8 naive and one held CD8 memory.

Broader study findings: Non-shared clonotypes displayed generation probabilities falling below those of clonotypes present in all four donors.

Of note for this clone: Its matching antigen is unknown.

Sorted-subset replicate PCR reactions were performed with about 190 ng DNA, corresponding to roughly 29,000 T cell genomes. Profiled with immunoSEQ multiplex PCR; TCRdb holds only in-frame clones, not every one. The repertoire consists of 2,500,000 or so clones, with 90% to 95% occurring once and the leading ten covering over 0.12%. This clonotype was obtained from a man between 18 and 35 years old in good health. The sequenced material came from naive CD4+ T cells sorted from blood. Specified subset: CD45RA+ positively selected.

The CDR3, as DNA: TGTGCCTCTCAAGCGAGAGCCCCAGGAGAAGAAAAACTGTTTTTT. It encodes CASQARAPGEEKLFF. This chain joins TRBV19 and TRBJ1-4; D call uncertain. Trimming pared 11 bases from V and 8 bases from J, leaving 24 bases between. This CDR3 is built from 15 residues. Germline CDR1 LNHDA, CDR2 SQIVND (reference sequence).